The source of this TCR beta chain is a study of CD8 T cells in ankylosing spondylitis. MiXCR, applied by TCRdb to the 5' RACE reads, yields one record per CDR3 protein. The sample includes 300,000 to 400,000 distinct CDR3 sequences, around 20% of them seen just once. This CDR3 has 16 residues. V was pared by 0 bases and J by 1 base, with 5 bases of the junction left unmatched. Germline CDR1 is LGHDT and CDR2 is YNNKEL (reference sequence). The source is a male donor with ankylosing spondylitis or in good health (not recorded which). The V and J genes are TRBV3-1 and TRBJ2-5; 7 bases line up with TRBD2. The sequenced sample consisted of blood, either unsorted or a sorted T cell fraction (not recorded which). The CDR3 DNA reads as TGTGCCAGCAGCCAAGAGTCAGCGGGGAGCCAAGAGACCCAGTACTTC. It translates to CASSQESAGSQETQYF.